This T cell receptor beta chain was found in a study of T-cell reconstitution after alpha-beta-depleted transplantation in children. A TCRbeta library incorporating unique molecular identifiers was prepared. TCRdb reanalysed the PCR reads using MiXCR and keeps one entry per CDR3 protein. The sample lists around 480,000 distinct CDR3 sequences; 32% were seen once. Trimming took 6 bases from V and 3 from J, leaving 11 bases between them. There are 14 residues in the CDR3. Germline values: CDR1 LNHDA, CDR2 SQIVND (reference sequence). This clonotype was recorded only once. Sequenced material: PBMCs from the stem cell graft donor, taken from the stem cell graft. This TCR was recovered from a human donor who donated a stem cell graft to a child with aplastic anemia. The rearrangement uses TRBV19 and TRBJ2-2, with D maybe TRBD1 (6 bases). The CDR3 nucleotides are TGTGCCAGTAGCCGGACAGTGCACACCGGGGAGCTGTTTTTT. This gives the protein CASSRTVHTGELFF.